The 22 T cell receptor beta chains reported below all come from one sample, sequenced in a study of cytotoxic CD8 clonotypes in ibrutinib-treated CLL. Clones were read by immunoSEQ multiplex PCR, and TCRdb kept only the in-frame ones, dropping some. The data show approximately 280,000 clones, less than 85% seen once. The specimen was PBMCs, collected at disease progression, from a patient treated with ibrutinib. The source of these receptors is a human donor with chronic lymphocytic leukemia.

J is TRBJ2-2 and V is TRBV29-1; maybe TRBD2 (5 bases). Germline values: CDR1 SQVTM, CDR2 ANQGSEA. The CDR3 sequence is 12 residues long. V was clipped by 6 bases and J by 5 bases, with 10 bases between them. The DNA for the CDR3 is TGCAGCGTCCCGGGAAGGACCGGGGAGCTGTTTTTT. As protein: CSVPGRTGELFF.

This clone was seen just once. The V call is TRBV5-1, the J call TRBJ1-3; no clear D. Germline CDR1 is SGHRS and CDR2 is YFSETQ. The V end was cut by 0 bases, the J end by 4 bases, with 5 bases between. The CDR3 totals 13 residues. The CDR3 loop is CASSLGPGNTIYF. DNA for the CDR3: TGCGCCAGCAGCTTGGGTCCGGGAAACACCATATATTTT.

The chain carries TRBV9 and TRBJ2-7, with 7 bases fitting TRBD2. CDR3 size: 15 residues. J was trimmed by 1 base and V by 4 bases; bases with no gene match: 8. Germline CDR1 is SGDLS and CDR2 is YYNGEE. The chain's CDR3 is CASSNSGKASYEQYF. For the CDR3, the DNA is TGTGCCAGCAGCAACAGCGGGAAGGCGTCCTACGAGCAGTACTTC.

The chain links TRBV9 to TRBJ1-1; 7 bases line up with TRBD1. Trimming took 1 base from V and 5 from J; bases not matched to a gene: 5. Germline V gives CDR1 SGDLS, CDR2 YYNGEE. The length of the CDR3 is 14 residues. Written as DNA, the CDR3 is TGTGCCAGCAGCGTAACAGGGGTCTGGACTGAAGCTTTCTTT. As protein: CASSVTGVWTEAFF.

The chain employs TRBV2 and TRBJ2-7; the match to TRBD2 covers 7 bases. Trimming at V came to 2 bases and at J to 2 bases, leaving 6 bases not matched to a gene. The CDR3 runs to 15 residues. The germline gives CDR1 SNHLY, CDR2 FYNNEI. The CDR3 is CASSEWAGRAYEQYF. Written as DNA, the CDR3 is TGTGCCAGCAGTGAATGGGCAGGGAGGGCCTACGAGCAGTACTTC.

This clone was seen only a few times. The CDR3 DNA is TGTGCCAGCAGGGCTTCCTACTCCTACGAGCAGTACTTC. It encodes CASRASYSYEQYF. The chain is built from TRBV2 and TRBJ2-7, with D hard to call. Germline lookup yields CDR1 SNHLY and CDR2 FYNNEI. This CDR3 is 13 amino acids long. V was cut by 6 bases and J by 0 bases, with 9 bases left in between. Full variable domain (rest looked up from reference TRBV2 and TRBJ2-7): EPEVTQTPSHQVTQMGQEVILRCVPISNHLYFYWYRQILGQKVEFLVSFYNNEISEKSEIFDDQFSVERPDGSNFTLKIRSTKLEDSAMYFCASRASYSYEQYFGPGTRLTVT.

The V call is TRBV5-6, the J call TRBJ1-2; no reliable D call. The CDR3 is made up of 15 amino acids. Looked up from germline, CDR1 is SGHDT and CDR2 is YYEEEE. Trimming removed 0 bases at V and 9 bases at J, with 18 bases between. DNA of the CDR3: TGTGCCAGCAGCTTGGAATTGTTTAGGTCTCTGAGCTACACCTTC. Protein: CASSLELFRSLSYTF.

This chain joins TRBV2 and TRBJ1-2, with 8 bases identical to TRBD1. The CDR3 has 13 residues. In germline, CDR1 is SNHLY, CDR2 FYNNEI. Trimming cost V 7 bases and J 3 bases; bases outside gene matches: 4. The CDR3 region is CASTSTGDYGYTF. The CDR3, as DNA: TGTGCCAGCACCTCGACAGGGGACTATGGCTACACCTTC.

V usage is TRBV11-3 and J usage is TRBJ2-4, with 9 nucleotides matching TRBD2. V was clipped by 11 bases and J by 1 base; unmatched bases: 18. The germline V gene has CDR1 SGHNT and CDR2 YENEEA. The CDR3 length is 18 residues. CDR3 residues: CARISAGGPRCAKNIQYF. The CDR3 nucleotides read TGTGCCCGTATCAGTGCGGGGGGGCCGAGGTGTGCCAAAAACATTCAGTACTTC. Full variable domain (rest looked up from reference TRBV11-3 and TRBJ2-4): EAGVVQSPRYKIIEKKQPVAFWCNPISGHNTLYWYLQNLGQGPELLIRYENEEAVDDSQLPKDRFSAERLKGVDSTLKIQPAELGDSAVYLCARISAGGPRCAKNIQYFGAGTRLSVL.

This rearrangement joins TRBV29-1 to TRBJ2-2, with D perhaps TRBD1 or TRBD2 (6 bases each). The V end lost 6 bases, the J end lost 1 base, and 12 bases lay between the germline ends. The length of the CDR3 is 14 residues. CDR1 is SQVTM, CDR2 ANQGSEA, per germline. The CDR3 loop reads CSVRGGLNTGELFF. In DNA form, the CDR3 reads TGCAGCGTCCGAGGGGGGTTGAACACCGGGGAGCTGTTTTTT.

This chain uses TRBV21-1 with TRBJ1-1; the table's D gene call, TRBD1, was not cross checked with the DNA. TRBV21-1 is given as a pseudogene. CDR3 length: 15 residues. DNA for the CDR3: TGTGCCAGCAGCAGTCACAGGGTTATGAACACTGAAGCTTTCTTT. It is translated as CASSSHRVMNTEAFF.

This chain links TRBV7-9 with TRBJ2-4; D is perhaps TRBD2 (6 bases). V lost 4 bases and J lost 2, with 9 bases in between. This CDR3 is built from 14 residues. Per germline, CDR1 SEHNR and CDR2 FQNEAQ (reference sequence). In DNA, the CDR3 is TGTGCCAGCAGCTCTAGCGTGTCCAAAAACATTCAGTACTTC. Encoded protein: CASSSSVSKNIQYF.

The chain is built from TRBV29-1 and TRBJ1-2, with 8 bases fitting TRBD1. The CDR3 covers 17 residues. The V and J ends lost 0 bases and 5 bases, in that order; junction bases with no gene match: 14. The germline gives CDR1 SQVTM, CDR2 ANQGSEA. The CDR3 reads CSVEDKLEAGGKYGYTF. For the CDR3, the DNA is TGCAGCGTTGAAGATAAATTAGAGGCAGGGGGCAAATATGGCTACACCTTC. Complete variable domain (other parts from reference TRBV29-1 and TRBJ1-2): SAVISQKPSRDICQRGTSLTIQCQVDSQVTMMFWYRQQPGQSLTLIATANQGSEATYESGFVIDKFPISRPNLTFSTLTVSNMSPEDSSIYLCSVEDKLEAGGKYGYTFGSGTRLTVV.

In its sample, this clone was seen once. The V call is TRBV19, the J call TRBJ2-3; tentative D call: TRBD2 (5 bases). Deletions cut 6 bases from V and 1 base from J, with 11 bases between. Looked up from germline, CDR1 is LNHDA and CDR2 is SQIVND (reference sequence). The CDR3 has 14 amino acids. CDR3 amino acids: CASRAVDGTDTQYF. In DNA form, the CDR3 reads TGTGCCAGTAGAGCGGTGGATGGCACAGATACGCAGTATTTT.

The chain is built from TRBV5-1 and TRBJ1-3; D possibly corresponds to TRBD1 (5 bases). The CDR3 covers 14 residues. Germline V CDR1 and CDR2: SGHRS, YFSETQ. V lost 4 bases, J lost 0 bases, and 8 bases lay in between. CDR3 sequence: CASSLGVSGNTIYF. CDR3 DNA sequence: TGCGCCAGCAGCCTAGGGGTCTCTGGAAACACCATATATTTT.

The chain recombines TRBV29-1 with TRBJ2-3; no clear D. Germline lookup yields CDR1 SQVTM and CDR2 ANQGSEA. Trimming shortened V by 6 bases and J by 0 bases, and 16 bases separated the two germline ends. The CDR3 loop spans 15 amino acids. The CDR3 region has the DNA TGCAGCGTATTTAAGACGGCCACTAGCACAGATACGCAGTATTTT. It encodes CSVFKTATSTDTQYF.

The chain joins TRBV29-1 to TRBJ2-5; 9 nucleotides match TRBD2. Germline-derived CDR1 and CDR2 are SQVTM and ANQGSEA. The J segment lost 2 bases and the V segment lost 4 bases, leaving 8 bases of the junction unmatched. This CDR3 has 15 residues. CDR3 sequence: CSVVLPGLAQETQYF. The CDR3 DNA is TGCAGCGTTGTCCTTCCGGGACTAGCTCAAGAGACCCAGTACTTC.

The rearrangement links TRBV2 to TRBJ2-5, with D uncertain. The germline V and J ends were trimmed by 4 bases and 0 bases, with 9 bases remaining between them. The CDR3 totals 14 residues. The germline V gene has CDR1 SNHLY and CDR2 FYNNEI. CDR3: CASSVLADQETQYF. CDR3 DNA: TGTGCCAGCAGTGTCTTGGCAGACCAAGAGACCCAGTACTTC. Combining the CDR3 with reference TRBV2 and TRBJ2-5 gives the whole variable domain EPEVTQTPSHQVTQMGQEVILRCVPISNHLYFYWYRQILGQKVEFLVSFYNNEISEKSEIFDDQFSVERPDGSNFTLKIRSTKLEDSAMYFCASSVLADQETQYFGPGTRLLVL.

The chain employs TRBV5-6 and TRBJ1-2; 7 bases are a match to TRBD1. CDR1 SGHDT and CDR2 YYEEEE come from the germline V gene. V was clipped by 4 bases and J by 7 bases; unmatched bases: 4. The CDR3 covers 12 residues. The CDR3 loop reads CASSTGVLGYTF. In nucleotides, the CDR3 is TGTGCCAGCAGCACAGGGGTTCTTGGCTACACCTTC.

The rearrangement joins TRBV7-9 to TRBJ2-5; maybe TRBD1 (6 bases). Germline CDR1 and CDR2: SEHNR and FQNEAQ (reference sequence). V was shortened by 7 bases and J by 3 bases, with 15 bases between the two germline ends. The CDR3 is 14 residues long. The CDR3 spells CASTFGQWEETQYF. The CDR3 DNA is TGTGCCAGCACCTTCGGACAGTGGGAAGAGACCCAGTACTTC.

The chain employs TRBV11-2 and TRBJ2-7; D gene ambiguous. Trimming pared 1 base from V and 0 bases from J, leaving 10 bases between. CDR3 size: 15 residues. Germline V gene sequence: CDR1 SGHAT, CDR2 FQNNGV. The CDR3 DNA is TGTGCCAGCAGCTTAGGGTGGGGTAGCTCCTACGAGCAGTACTTC. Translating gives CASSLGWGSSYEQYF.

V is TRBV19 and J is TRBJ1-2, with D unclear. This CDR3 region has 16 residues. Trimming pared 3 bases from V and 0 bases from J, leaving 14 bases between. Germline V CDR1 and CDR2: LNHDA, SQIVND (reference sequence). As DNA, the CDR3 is TGTGCCAGTAGTATGGGCCCTTGGCAAACTAACTATGGCTACACCTTC. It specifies CASSMGPWQTNYGYTF.